The 9 T cell receptor beta chains listed next were all sequenced from one sample in a study of CD8 T cells in Susac syndrome. Random hexamers served to reverse transcribe roughly 0.45 to 1 ug RNA. TCRdb re-called the immunoSEQ multiplex PCR reads with MiXCR, one entry per CDR3 protein. This table holds 240,000 or so distinct CDR3 sequences, about 96% found once. Sample: CD4+ T cells from PBMCs. The receptors derive from a human donor with Susac syndrome.

The sample holds one count of this clonotype. The chain is built from TRBV9 and TRBJ2-1; D not resolved. Trimming pared 0 bases from V and 0 bases from J, leaving 10 bases between. The V gene's germline CDR1 is SGDLS and CDR2 YYNGEE. This CDR3 has 16 residues. As DNA, the CDR3 is TGTGCCAGCAGCGTAGAACTGCGCGGCTCCTACAATGAGCAGTTCTTC. Translation gives CASSVELRGSYNEQFF.

This clonotype was observed once. The chain employs TRBV30 and TRBJ2-6; 8 nucleotides match TRBD1. This CDR3 is 15 amino acids long. Trimming took 1 base from V and 1 from J; bases not matched to a gene: 0. Germline loops: CDR1 GTSNPN, CDR2 SVGIG (reference sequence). CDR3 residues: CAWSGTGSGANVLTF. The CDR3 region has the DNA TGTGCCTGGAGTGGGACAGGGTCTGGGGCCAACGTCCTGACTTTC.

The J gene is TRBJ1-2, the V gene TRBV20-1; no definite D call. This CDR3 is built from 11 residues. Germline CDR1 is DFQATT and CDR2 is SNEGSKA (reference sequence). V was shortened by 5 bases and J by 8 bases, with 12 bases between the two germline ends. The CDR3 DNA sequence: TGCAGTGCTGCGACCGCGAGGGGCTACACCTTC. This translates into CSAATARGYTF.

The chain couples TRBV29-1 to TRBJ1-5; D perhaps matches TRBD1 (5 bases). Looked up from germline, CDR1 is SQVTM and CDR2 is ANQGSEA. The CDR3 loop spans 12 amino acids. V lost 4 bases and J lost 3, with 7 bases in between. The CDR3 here is CSVGDPNQPQHF. DNA of the CDR3: TGCAGCGTTGGGGACCCCAATCAGCCCCAGCATTTT.

The V call is TRBV12-3 or TRBV12-4, the J call TRBJ1-1, with D possibly TRBD1 on 5 matching bases. V lost 6 bases and J lost 4, with 24 bases in between. CDR3 size: 17 residues. CDR3 in DNA: TGTGCCAGCAGCCGAGACTATACGGCCGCGAGGGGCACTGAAGCTTTCTTT. This translates into CASSRDYTAARGTEAFF.

The gene calls are TRBV27 and TRBJ2-1, with 15 bases aligning to TRBD2. V lost 3 bases, J lost 9 bases, and 6 bases stayed unmatched. Germline V CDR1 and CDR2: MNHEY, SMNVEV (reference sequence). This CDR3 comprises 16 residues. The CDR3 nucleotides read TGTGCCAGCAGTTTGCGAGGGACTAGCGGGAGGCCTGAGCAGTTCTTC. This codes for CASSLRGTSGRPEQFF.

The rearrangement joins TRBV7-2 to TRBJ2-3; a possible D gene is TRBD2 (6 bases). In germline, CDR1 is SGHTA, CDR2 FQGNSA. The CDR3 covers 15 residues. V was clipped by 5 bases and J by 4 bases, with 16 bases between them. The chain's CDR3 is CASSLRGRSADTQYF. In nucleotides, the CDR3 is TGTGCCAGCAGCCTGCGGGGACGATCTGCAGATACGCAGTATTTT.

The chain joins TRBV18 to TRBJ1-1; D uncertain. Between the trimmed V and J ends, which lost 2 bases and 3 bases, there was a span of 13 bases. The CDR3 sequence is 15 residues long. Germline V gene sequence: CDR1 KGHSH, CDR2 LQKENI. CDR3 bases: TGTGCCAGCTCACCAAGCACGGACCAACACACTGAAGCTTTCTTT. It yields the protein CASSPSTDQHTEAFF.

V gene TRBV5-1 combines with J gene TRBJ2-7; perhaps D is TRBD1 or TRBD2 (5 bases each). CDR1 and CDR2 (germline): SGHRS, YFSETQ. This CDR3 contains 12 residues. V gave up 3 bases and J gave up 6 bases, with 10 bases separating them. The DNA of the CDR3 is TGCGCCAGCAGCTCATCGGGGCTCGAGCAGTACTTC. Translating it yields CASSSSGLEQYF.